This TCR beta chain was sequenced for a study of CD8+ T cells in alopecia areata. Study context: Tofacitinib dosing lasted 6 to 18 months, which was then followed by 6 months off drug.

A note on this clone: What it recognizes is unknown.

It was cDNA, reverse transcribed from extracted RNA, that served as the sequencing template. TCRdb's table, derived via immunoSEQ multiplex PCR, lists solely in-frame clones and lacks some. The sample includes fewer than 150,000 clones, 50% to 65% of them seen just once. CDR1 and CDR2 (germline): GTSNPN, SVGIG (reference sequence). Trimming shortened V by 2 bases and J by 8 bases, and 18 bases separated the two germline ends. The CDR3 runs 14 residues. Broader study findings: Scalp clonality dropped significantly under tofacitinib, as did expanded CD8+ top-100 clones. On tofacitinib, scalp and blood still held many of the expanded lesional clones.

Noted treatment: oral pan-JAK inhibitor, 5-10 mg twice daily. The receptor was isolated from a human donor with alopecia areata. Sample: CD4+ T cells sorted from blood, taken at week 24, from a patient treated with tofacitinib. The chain uses TRBV30 and TRBJ1-2, with D possibly matching TRBD1 (5 bases). The CDR3 loop is CAWSTNGASGGYTF. The CDR3 bases are TGTGCCTGGAGTACCAATGGGGCCTCGGGAGGCTACACCTTC. Full variable domain (rest looked up from reference TRBV30 and TRBJ1-2): SQTIHQWPATLVQPVGSPLSLECTVEGTSNPNLYWYRQAAGRGLQLLFYSVGIGQISSEVPQNLSASRPQDRQFILSSKKLLLSDSGFYLCAWSTNGASGGYTFGSGTRLTVV.